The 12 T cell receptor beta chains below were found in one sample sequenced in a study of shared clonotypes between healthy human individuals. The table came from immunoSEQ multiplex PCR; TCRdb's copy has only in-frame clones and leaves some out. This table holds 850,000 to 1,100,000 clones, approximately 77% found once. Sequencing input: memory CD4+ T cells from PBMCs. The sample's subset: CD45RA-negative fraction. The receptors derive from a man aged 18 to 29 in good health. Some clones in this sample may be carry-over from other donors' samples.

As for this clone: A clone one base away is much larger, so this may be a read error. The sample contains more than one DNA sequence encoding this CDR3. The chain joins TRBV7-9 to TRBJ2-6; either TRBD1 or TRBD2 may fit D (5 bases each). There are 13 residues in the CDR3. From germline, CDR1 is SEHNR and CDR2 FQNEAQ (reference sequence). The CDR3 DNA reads TGTGCCAGTGGGCATCCCGGGGCCAATGTCCTGACTTTC. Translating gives CASGHPGANVLTF.

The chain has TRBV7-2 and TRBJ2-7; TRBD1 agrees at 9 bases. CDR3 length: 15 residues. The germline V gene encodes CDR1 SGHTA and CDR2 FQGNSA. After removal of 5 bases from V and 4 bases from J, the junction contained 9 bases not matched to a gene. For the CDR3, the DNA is TGTGCCAGCAGCCTCACCGGGACAGGGCTTTACGAGCAGTACTTC. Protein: CASSLTGTGLYEQYF.

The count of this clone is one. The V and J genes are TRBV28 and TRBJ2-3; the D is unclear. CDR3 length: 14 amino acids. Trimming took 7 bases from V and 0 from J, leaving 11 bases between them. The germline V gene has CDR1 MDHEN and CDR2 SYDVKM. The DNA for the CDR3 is TGTGCCAGCACCCAGACGGCGAGCACAGATACGCAGTATTTT. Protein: CASTQTASTDTQYF.

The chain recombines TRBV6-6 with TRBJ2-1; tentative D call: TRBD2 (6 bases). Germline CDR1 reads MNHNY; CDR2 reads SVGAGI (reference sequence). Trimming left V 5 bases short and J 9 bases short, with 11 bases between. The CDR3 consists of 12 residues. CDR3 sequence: CASSPAGSEQFF. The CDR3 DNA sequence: TGTGCCAGCAGTCCGGCGGGGAGTGAGCAGTTCTTC.

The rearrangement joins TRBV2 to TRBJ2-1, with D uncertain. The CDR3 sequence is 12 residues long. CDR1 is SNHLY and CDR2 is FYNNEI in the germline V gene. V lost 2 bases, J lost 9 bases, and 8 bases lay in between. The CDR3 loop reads CASSESEGEQFF. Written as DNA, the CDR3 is TGTGCCAGCAGTGAAAGTGAAGGTGAGCAGTTCTTC. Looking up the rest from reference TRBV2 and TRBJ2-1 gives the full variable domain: EPEVTQTPSHQVTQMGQEVILRCVPISNHLYFYWYRQILGQKVEFLVSFYNNEISEKSEIFDDQFSVERPDGSNFTLKIRSTKLEDSAMYFCASSESEGEQFFGPGTRLTVL.

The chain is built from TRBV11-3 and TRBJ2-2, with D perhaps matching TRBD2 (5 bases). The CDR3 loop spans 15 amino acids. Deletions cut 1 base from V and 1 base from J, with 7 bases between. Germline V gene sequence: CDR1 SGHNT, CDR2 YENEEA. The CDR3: CASSLARGNTGELFF. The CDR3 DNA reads TGTGCCAGCAGCTTAGCTCGGGGGAACACCGGGGAGCTGTTTTTT. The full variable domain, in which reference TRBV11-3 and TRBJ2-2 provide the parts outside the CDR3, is EAGVVQSPRYKIIEKKQPVAFWCNPISGHNTLYWYLQNLGQGPELLIRYENEEAVDDSQLPKDRFSAERLKGVDSTLKIQPAELGDSAVYLCASSLARGNTGELFFGEGSRLTVL.

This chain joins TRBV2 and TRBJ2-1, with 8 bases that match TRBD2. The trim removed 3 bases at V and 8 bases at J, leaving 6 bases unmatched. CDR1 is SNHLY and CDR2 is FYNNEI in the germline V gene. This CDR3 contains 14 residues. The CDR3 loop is CASSEDSGAYEQFF. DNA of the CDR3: TGTGCCAGCAGTGAGGATAGCGGGGCCTATGAGCAGTTCTTC.

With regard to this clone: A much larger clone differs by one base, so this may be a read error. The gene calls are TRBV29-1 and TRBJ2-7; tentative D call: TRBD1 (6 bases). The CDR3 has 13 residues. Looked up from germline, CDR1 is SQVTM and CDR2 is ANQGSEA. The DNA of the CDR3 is TGCGGCGTTGAAGGAGGACAGAGCTACGAGCAGTACTTC. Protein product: CGVEGGQSYEQYF.

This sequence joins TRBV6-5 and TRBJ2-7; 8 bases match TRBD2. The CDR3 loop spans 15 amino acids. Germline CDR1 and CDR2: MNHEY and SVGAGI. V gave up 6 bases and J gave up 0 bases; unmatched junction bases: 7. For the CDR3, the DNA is TGTGCCAGCAGACCCGGGACTAGTCGCTCCTACGAGCAGTACTTC. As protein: CASRPGTSRSYEQYF.

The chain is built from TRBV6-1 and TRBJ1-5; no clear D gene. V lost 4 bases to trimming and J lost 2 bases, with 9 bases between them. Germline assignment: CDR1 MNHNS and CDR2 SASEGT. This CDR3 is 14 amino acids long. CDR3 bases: TGTGCCAGCAGTGTCGAGACGGGCAATCAGCCCCAGCATTTT. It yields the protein CASSVETGNQPQHF.

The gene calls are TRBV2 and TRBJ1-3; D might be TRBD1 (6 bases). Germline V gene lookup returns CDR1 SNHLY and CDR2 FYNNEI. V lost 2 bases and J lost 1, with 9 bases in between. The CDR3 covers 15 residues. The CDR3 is CASSEFRGSGNTIYF. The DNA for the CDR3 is TGTGCCAGCAGTGAATTCAGGGGTTCTGGAAACACCATATATTTT. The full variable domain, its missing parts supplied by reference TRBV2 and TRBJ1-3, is EPEVTQTPSHQVTQMGQEVILRCVPISNHLYFYWYRQILGQKVEFLVSFYNNEISEKSEIFDDQFSVERPDGSNFTLKIRSTKLEDSAMYFCASSEFRGSGNTIYFGEGSWLTVV.

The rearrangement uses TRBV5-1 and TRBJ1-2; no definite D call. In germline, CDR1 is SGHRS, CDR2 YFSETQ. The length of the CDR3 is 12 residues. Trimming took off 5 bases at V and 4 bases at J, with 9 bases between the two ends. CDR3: CASRPAGYGYTF. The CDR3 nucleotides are TGCGCCAGCAGGCCGGCCGGCTATGGCTACACCTTC. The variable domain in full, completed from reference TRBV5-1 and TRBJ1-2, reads KAGVTQTPRYLIKTRGQQVTLSCSPISGHRSVSWYQQTPGQGLQFLFEYFSETQRNKGNFPGRFSGRQFSNSRSEMNVSTLELGDSALYLCASRPAGYGYTFGSGTRLTVV.